These 9 T cell receptor delta chains were all obtained from the same sample, sequenced in a study of gamma-delta chains in newborns, infants, children. TCRdb called clones from the reads again using CATT. The table records over 2,500 delta-chain clones, around 56% of them present only once. The sequenced sample was blood. These TCRs come from a child who received the measles vaccine.

On this clone: Being one base from a much bigger clone, this may be a read error. The chain recombines TRDV2 with TRDJ1, with 11 bases matching TRDD3. The CDR3 loop spans 19 amino acids. Germline V gene lookup returns CDR1 GEAIGNYY and CDR2 EKD. The CDR3 DNA is TGTGCCTGCGACATACTGGGGGATAGGCGCTCGGTGTACACCGATAAACTCATCTTT. Translated, it gives CACDILGDRRSVYTDKLIF.

This clone was counted a single time. Just one base apart from a much larger clone, this may be a read error. The gene calls are TRDV1 and TRDJ1; 8 positions agree with TRDD3. The CDR3 length is 19 residues. V lost 1 base, J lost 3 bases, and 16 bases stayed unmatched. CDR1 is TSWWSYY and CDR2 is QGS in the germline V gene. In nucleotides, the CDR3 is TGTGCTCTTGGGGAACCACTTCCCCTTACTGGGGGTTACGCCGATAAACTCATCTTT. Protein sequence: CALGEPLPLTGGYADKLIF.

Comments on this clone: This may stem from a read error, because a much larger clone lies one nucleotide away. The chain combines TRDV2 with TRDJ1; 9 bases are shared with TRDD3. This CDR3 has 20 amino acids. Per germline, CDR1 GEAIGNYY and CDR2 EKD. The V gene end was trimmed by 2 bases and the J gene end by 1 base; junction bases not matched to a gene: 19. The CDR3, as DNA: TGTGCCTGTGACATTTACTTCGCCACTGGGGATACGGAATCCACCGATAAACTCATCTTT. Amino acid sequence: CACDIYFATGDTESTDKLIF.

Points on this clone: A read error likely explains this, since a far larger clone differs by one base. Distinct nucleotide sequences in the sample also encode this CDR3. The chain links TRDV2 to TRDJ3; 11 bases line up with TRDD3. The germline CDR1 and CDR2 sequences are GEAIGNYY and EKD. The CDR3 totals 18 residues. The CDR3 DNA follows: TGCGCCTGTGACACCCTACTGGGGGATACCTGGGACACCCGACAGATGTTTTTC. This translates into CACDTLLGDTWDTRQMFF.

This chain uses TRDV2 with TRDJ2, with 10 bases aligning to TRDD3. Trimming removed 2 bases from V and 0 bases from J; junction bases left unmatched: 5. CDR1 and CDR2 from the germline V gene are GEAIGNYY and EKD. The CDR3 contains 17 residues. The CDR3 sequence: CACDILGDPSLTAQLFF. DNA for the CDR3: TGTGCCTGTGACATACTGGGGGATCCTTCTTTGACAGCACAACTCTTCTTT.

This clone was seen more than once but under ten times. The chain couples TRDV2 to TRDJ1; TRDD3 agrees at 9 bases. With V trimmed by 0 bases and J by 0 bases, 19 bases remained unmatched. The CDR3 extends over 21 amino acids. The germline V gene encodes CDR1 GEAIGNYY and CDR2 EKD. CDR3 protein: CACDTLPTLGDARVYTDKLIF. CDR3 DNA sequence: TGTGCCTGTGACACCCTTCCCACACTGGGGGACGCCCGGGTTTACACCGATAAACTCATCTTT.

The V gene is TRDV1, the J gene TRDJ1; weak D call: TRDD2 (9 bases). Germline assignment: CDR1 TSWWSYY and CDR2 QGS. This CDR3 is built from 25 residues. With 2 bases removed from V and 1 base from J, the gap between germline ends came to 41 bases. In DNA, the CDR3 is TGTGCTCTTGGGGAATCCCGGCCTTCCTACTTGCCCGGACTGGGGGTCACCATCATCACCGATAAACTCATCTTT. The encoded protein is CALGESRPSYLPGLGVTIITDKLIF.

A few counts support this clone. This chain uses TRDV2 with TRDJ2, with 9 bases fitting TRDD3. CDR3 length: 14 amino acids. Losses at the gene ends were 4 bases for V and 4 bases for J; bases not matched to a gene: 3. The germline CDR1 and CDR2 sequences are GEAIGNYY and EKD. CDR3 in amino acids: CACDLLGETAQLFF. DNA of the CDR3: TGTGCCTGTGATCTACTGGGGGAGACAGCACAACTCTTCTTT.

The rearrangement links TRDV2 to TRDJ2; TRDD3 agrees at 8 bases. This CDR3 has 17 amino acids. The trim removed 4 bases at V and 0 bases at J, leaving 9 bases unmatched. Germline assignment: CDR1 GEAIGNYY and CDR2 EKD. The CDR3: CACELGAPTTLTAQLFF. The CDR3 DNA follows: TGTGCCTGTGAACTGGGGGCTCCGACCACTTTGACAGCACAACTCTTCTTT.